This entry concerns a single TCR beta chain. The antigen it binds to is not known. Base qualities are not provided; no much larger clone lies one nucleotide away. Library preparation employed the immunoSEQ multiplex PCR assay. As stored in TCRdb, this immuneACCESS dataset retains in-frame rearrangements with V and J assigned. A fraction of the clones does not appear; measured against another copy, unresolved V genes explain less than half of the discrepancy, and the remainder lacks a known reason. The sample table contains about 35,000 clones; only one count was recorded for around 93% of them. Around 1.8% of the sample comes from the top ten. The sample comes from a study of control samples from healthy donors and cancer patients (dated by TCRdb to the early 2020s). The germline V gene sets CDR1 to KGHSH and CDR2 to LQKENI. Reading from cysteine to phenylalanine, the CDR3 counts 16 amino acids. The sequence is cut down to CDR3 DNA, 48 bases in frame from base 1. V is shortened by 3 bases, J by 4 bases, and the region joining them spans 15 bases.

The clonotype originates from a middle-aged man with colorectal cancer. The sequenced material came from PBMCs. Rearrangement joined TRBV18 to TRBJ1-4; no D gene is confidently identified. The CDR3 here reads CASSPNDRSYNEKLFF. Here is the DNA: TGTGCCAGCTCACCCAACGATAGAAGTTATAATGAAAAACTGTTTTTT. Reference TRBV18 and TRBJ1-4 genes cover what lies past the CDR3, so the full variable domain is NAGVMQNPRHLVRRRGQEARLRCSPMKGHSHVYWYRQLPEEGLKFMVYLQKENIIDESGMPKERFSAEFPKEGPSILRIQQVVRGDSAAYFCASSPNDRSYNEKLFFGSGTQLSVL.